Listed here are 22 T cell receptor beta chains from one sample, sequenced in a study of T cell clonality in common variable immunodeficiency. Assay: immunoSEQ multiplex PCR; the TCRdb copy retains only in-frame clones and omits some. Sampling found some 38,000 clones, none seen once. Input material: peripheral blood mononuclear cells. Receptors were obtained from a person aged 18-70 years in good health.

There are many counts of this clone. Read data end 3 residues before the CDR3 end; the end is taken from the germline J gene. This sequence joins TRBV30 and TRBJ2-5; 9 nucleotides agree with TRBD1. The CDR3 is 14 residues long. Losses at the gene ends were 1 base for V and 5 bases for J; bases not matched to a gene: 5. From germline, CDR1 is GTSNPN and CDR2 SVGIG (reference sequence). The CDR3 protein is CAWSEGQGGETQYF. CDR3 DNA, as far as it was read: TGTGCCTGGAGTGAGGGACAGGGAGGGGAGACC. Combining the CDR3 with reference TRBV30 and TRBJ2-5 gives the whole variable domain SQTIHQWPATLVQPVGSPLSLECTVEGTSNPNLYWYRQAAGRGLQLLFYSVGIGQISSEVPQNLSASRPQDRQFILSSKKLLLSDSGFYLCAWSEGQGGETQYFGPGTRLLVL.

This clone was recorded many times. The read is 3 residues too short to cover the CDR3 end, so that end is filled in from the germline J gene. The gene calls are TRBV5-6 and TRBJ1-1, with D maybe TRBD1 (5 bases). Per germline, CDR1 SGHDT and CDR2 YYEEEE. The CDR3 has 14 residues. The germline V and J ends were trimmed by 0 bases and 0 bases, with 6 bases remaining between them. CDR3 sequence: CASSLGQMNTEAFF. CDR3 bases read: TGTGCCAGCAGCTTGGGACAGATGAACACTGAA.

This clone was found many times. The read falls 3 residues short of the CDR3 end, and the missing part is taken from the germline J gene. The rearrangement uses TRBV19 and TRBJ1-5, with 7 nucleotides matching TRBD1. Per germline, CDR1 LNHDA and CDR2 SQIVND (reference sequence). This CDR3 has 16 residues. After removal of 4 bases from V and 4 bases from J, the junction contained 10 bases not matched to a gene. The CDR3 here is CASSRGGSGPNQPQHF. The DNA read from the CDR3 is TGTGCCAGTAGTAGAGGGGGCAGTGGACCTAATCAGCCC.

This clone was observed many times. The sequence runs out 3 residues before the end of the CDR3; the remainder is reconstructed from the germline J gene. V and J are TRBV3-1 (or the pseudogene TRBV3-2) and TRBJ1-1; no reliable D call. CDR3 length: 14 residues. V was clipped by 1 base and J by 0 bases, with 6 bases between them. CDR1 is LGHDT and CDR2 is YNNKEL in the germline V gene (reference sequence). Incomplete CDR3 DNA: TGTGCCAGCAGCCAAGTTCTCTTGAACACTGAA. Residues: CASSQVLLNTE. The whole CDR3 protein is CASSQVLLNTEAFF.

This clone was counted at least ten times. The DNA read from the CDR3 is TGCGCCAGCAGCTTTAGGGGACAACAAGAGACG. Translating it yields CASSFRGQQET. The entire CDR3 protein reads CASSFRGQQETQYF. The rearrangement uses TRBV5-1 and TRBJ2-3, with D possibly TRBD1 on 6 matching bases. Read sequence stops 3 residues before the CDR3 end, and the germline J gene provides the missing end. The CDR3 extends over 14 amino acids. The V gene's germline CDR1 is SGHRS and CDR2 YFSETQ.

This clone occurred many times. The read is 3 residues too short to cover the CDR3 end, so that end is filled in from the germline J gene. The V gene is TRBV19, the J gene TRBJ2-2; tentative D call: TRBD1 (5 bases). The germline CDR1 and CDR2 sequences are LNHDA and SQIVND (reference sequence). This CDR3 is 16 amino acids long. V was cut by 1 base and J by 1 base, with 10 bases left in between. The covered CDR3 bases are TGTGCCAGTAGTATAGGGGGCAGTTGGAACACCGGGGAG. It yields the protein CASSIGGSWNTGE. The complete CDR3 reads CASSIGGSWNTGELFF.

This clone turned up a few times. The observed sequence ends 3 residues before the CDR3 terminus, with the missing tail filled in from the germline J gene. The chain couples TRBV7-2 to TRBJ2-3, with TRBD2 as a possible D gene (6 bases). The CDR3 covers 13 residues. CDR1 is SGHTA, CDR2 FQGNSA, per germline. CDR3 sequence reads: CASSSPGGETQYF. The CDR3 bases that were read are TGTGCCAGCAGCTCCCCCGGGGGAGAGACG.

This clone was detected ten times or more. The CDR3 is cut off 3 residues early in the read; its end comes from the germline J gene. V and J are TRBV15 and TRBJ1-4, with D possibly matching TRBD1 (5 bases). CDR1 LNHNV and CDR2 YYDKDF come from the germline V gene (reference sequence). CDR3 length: 15 amino acids. The sequenced CDR3 bases are TGTGCCACCAGCAGAGAAGACTCTGGGGCCAACGTA. Translating it yields CATSREDSGANV. The CDR3 in full is CATSREDSGANVLFF.

This clone occurred a few times. The read gets to within 3 residues of the CDR3 end, and the germline J gene fills in the rest. The J gene is TRBJ2-2, the V gene TRBV18; D not certain. This CDR3 has 15 residues. Germline CDR1 is KGHSH and CDR2 is LQKENI. Incomplete CDR3 DNA: TGTGCCAGCTCGCCCGCAGGTGGCCTGGAAGAAAAG. Translation: CASSPAGGLEEK. The full CDR3 protein is CASSPAGGLEEKLFF.

Many counts were recorded for this clone. The sequence runs out 3 residues before the end of the CDR3; the remainder is reconstructed from the germline J gene. This chain connects TRBV7-8 to TRBJ1-2; 9 bases are shared with TRBD1. CDR1 is SGHVS, CDR2 FQNEAQ, per germline. The trim removed 5 bases at V and 3 bases at J, leaving 10 bases unmatched. This CDR3 contains 16 residues. The CDR3 region is CASSPGPGQGDYGYTF. The CDR3 DNA, read in part, is TGTGCCAGCAGCCCAGGTCCGGGACAGGGAGACTATGGC.

Comment on this clone: The read ends 3 residues shy of where the CDR3 ends; the end is completed using the germline J gene. V usage is TRBV18 and J usage is TRBJ1-2; 7 positions match TRBD1. Germline-derived CDR1 and CDR2 are KGHSH and LQKENI. CDR3 size: 15 residues. Partial CDR3 DNA: TGTGCCAGCTCACCACCGGGACAGCCGCGGGATGAC. It yields the protein CASSPPGQPRDD. The entire CDR3 is CASSPPGQPRDDYTF.

In its sample, this clone was seen many times. The read ends 3 residues shy of where the CDR3 ends; the end is completed using the germline J gene. The chain links TRBV19 to TRBJ1-5, with 8 bases that match TRBD1. The germline gives CDR1 LNHDA, CDR2 SQIVND (reference sequence). CDR3 length: 15 residues. J was trimmed by 4 bases and V by 6 bases; bases with no gene match: 8. The DNA read from the CDR3 is TGTGCCAGTAGCCAGGGGGCCGGAGGGAATCAGCCC. This codes for CASSQGAGGNQP. The whole CDR3 is CASSQGAGGNQPQHF. Combining the CDR3 with reference TRBV19 and TRBJ1-5 gives the whole variable domain DGGITQSPKYLFRKEGQNVTLSCEQNLNHDAMYWYRQDPGQGLRLIYYSQIVNDFQKGDIAEGYSVSREKKESFPLTVTSAQKNPTAFYLCASSQGAGGNQPQHFGDGTRLSIL.

Incomplete CDR3 DNA: TGTGCCAGCAGTGGCTTGAGCGGGAACTTCAATGAG. This translates into CASSGLSGNFNE. In full, the CDR3 is CASSGLSGNFNEQFF. The chain recombines TRBV2 with TRBJ2-1, with 7 bases lining up with TRBD2. The read comes to an end 3 residues before the CDR3 does, leaving the germline J gene to fill in the end. This CDR3 contains 15 residues. The trim removed 4 bases at V and 6 bases at J, leaving 9 bases unmatched. CDR1 and CDR2 from the germline V gene are SNHLY and FYNNEI.

This clone was seen many times. The read terminates 3 residues before the CDR3 end, so the remaining end is supplied by the germline J gene. This chain connects TRBV2 to TRBJ2-1; possible D gene TRBD2, 5 bases. Trimming took 7 bases from V and 0 from J, leaving 13 bases between them. Germline values: CDR1 SNHLY, CDR2 FYNNEI. The CDR3 extends over 15 amino acids. CDR3 protein: CASTEIASSYNEQFF. CDR3 DNA, as far as it was read: TGTGCCAGCACCGAGATAGCGTCCTCCTACAATGAG.

About this clone: The read comes to an end 3 residues before the CDR3 does, leaving the germline J gene to fill in the end. V is TRBV29-1 and J is TRBJ1-2; the match to TRBD1 covers 9 bases. The ends lost 7 bases at V and 5 bases at J; junction bases unmatched: 8. This CDR3 contains 13 residues. CDR1 and CDR2 (germline): SQVTM, ANQGSEA. CDR3 bases read: TGCAGCGCCACAGGGGGCGCAGGTTATGGC. The encoded protein is CSATGGAGYG. The full CDR3 sequence reads CSATGGAGYGYTF.

This clone has a count of ten or more. The sequence runs out 3 residues before the end of the CDR3; the remainder is reconstructed from the germline J gene. V is TRBV5-6 and J is TRBJ2-3, with a tentative D call TRBD1 (6 bases). Germline V CDR1 and CDR2: SGHDT, YYEEEE. The CDR3 contains 14 residues. The ends were cut back, 2 bases at V and 2 bases at J, with 9 bases in the middle. CDR3 residues: CASSFGQTTDTQYF. The sequenced part of the CDR3 DNA is TGTGCCAGCAGCTTCGGACAGACCACAGATACG.

Concerning this clone itself: The CDR3 extends 3 residues past the end of the read, so its final part is completed from the germline J gene. The rearrangement uses TRBV7-6 and TRBJ2-2; a possible D gene is TRBD2 (6 bases). Germline-derived CDR1 and CDR2 are SGHVS and FNYEAQ. The V gene lost 3 bases and the J gene lost 8 bases, with 19 bases spanning the gap. The CDR3 is made up of 16 amino acids. The part of the CDR3 DNA that was read is TGTGCCAGCAGCTTTGCTAGCGCTAACCGCGGGGGGGAG. The encoded protein is CASSFASANRGGE. The full CDR3 protein is CASSFASANRGGELFF.

As to this clone: The read ends 3 residues shy of where the CDR3 ends; the end is completed using the germline J gene. The chain links TRBV18 to TRBJ2-3, with TRBD1 identical over 8 bases. From germline, CDR1 is KGHSH and CDR2 LQKENI. This CDR3 has 15 amino acids. The sequenced CDR3 bases are TGTGCCAGCTCACCCAGGGGGCGTCAGCAAGAGACG. Its translation is CASSPRGRQQET. The full CDR3 protein reads CASSPRGRQQETQYF. The whole variable domain, remainder taken from reference TRBV18 and TRBJ2-3, is NAGVMQNPRHLVRRRGQEARLRCSPMKGHSHVYWYRQLPEEGLKFMVYLQKENIIDESGMPKERFSAEFPKEGPSILRIQQVVRGDSAAYFCASSPRGRQQETQYFGPGTRLTVL.

This clone showed up many times. This sample includes further DNA sequences coding for the same CDR3. The DNA read from the CDR3 is TGTGCCAGCAGCTTAGCCAGCGGCTTCACAGATACG. It codes for CASSLASGFTDT. The whole CDR3 reads CASSLASGFTDTQYF. V and J are TRBV7-8 and TRBJ2-3; possibly TRBD2 for D (5 bases). The read gets to within 3 residues of the CDR3 end, and the germline J gene fills in the rest. The V end lost 0 bases, the J end lost 2 bases, and 9 bases lay between the germline ends. This CDR3 comprises 15 residues. Per the germline V gene, CDR1 is SGHVS and CDR2 is FQNEAQ.

This clone showed up many times. The read falls 3 residues short of the CDR3 end, and the missing part is taken from the germline J gene. The V and J genes are TRBV30 and TRBJ1-5; 8 nucleotides align to TRBD1. The germline V gene encodes CDR1 GTSNPN and CDR2 SVGIG (reference sequence). Trimming removed 1 base from V and 5 bases from J; junction bases left unmatched: 4. This CDR3 is built from 14 residues. The sequenced part of the CDR3 DNA is TGTGCCTGGAGTGGAACAGGGGGGTATCAGCCC. Amino acids: CAWSGTGGYQP. The entire CDR3 reads CAWSGTGGYQPQHF.

Concerning this clone: Sequencing ends 3 residues short of the CDR3 end; the germline J gene provides the rest. V usage is TRBV19 and J usage is TRBJ1-2; TRBD1 matches at 7 bases. CDR3 length: 14 amino acids. In germline, CDR1 is LNHDA, CDR2 SQIVND (reference sequence). CDR3 DNA (partial): TGTGCCAGTAGTCCTCGTCTTGGGACAGATACC. This sequence encodes CASSPRLGTDT. The whole CDR3 is CASSPRLGTDTYTF. Full variable domain (remainder filled in from reference TRBV19 and TRBJ1-2): DGGITQSPKYLFRKEGQNVTLSCEQNLNHDAMYWYRQDPGQGLRLIYYSQIVNDFQKGDIAEGYSVSREKKESFPLTVTSAQKNPTAFYLCASSPRLGTDTYTFGSGTRLTVV.

This clone has at least ten counts. The read terminates 3 residues before the CDR3 end, so the remaining end is supplied by the germline J gene. The rearrangement joins TRBV10-1 to TRBJ2-3; 11 bases line up with TRBD2. CDR3 length: 15 amino acids. V was clipped by 7 bases and J by 3 bases; unmatched bases: 6. CDR1 and CDR2 (germline): WNHNN, SYGVQD (reference sequence). CDR3 sequence reads: CASTFSGRGTDTQYF. The covered CDR3 bases are TGCGCCAGCACCTTTAGCGGGAGGGGGACAGATACG.